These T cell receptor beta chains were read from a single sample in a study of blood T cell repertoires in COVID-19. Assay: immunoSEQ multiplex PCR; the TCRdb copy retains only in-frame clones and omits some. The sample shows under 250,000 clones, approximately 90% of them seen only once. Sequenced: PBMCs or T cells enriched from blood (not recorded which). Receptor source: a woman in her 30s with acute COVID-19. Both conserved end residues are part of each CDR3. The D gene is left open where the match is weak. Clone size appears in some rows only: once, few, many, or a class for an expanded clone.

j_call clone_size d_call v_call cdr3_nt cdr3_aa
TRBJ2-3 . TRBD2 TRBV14 TGTGCCAGCAGCCAAGATGCGGGGGGGACCACAGATACGCAGTATTTT CASSQDAGGTTDTQYF
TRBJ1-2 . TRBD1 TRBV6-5 TGTGCCAGCAGTTACAACAGGGGAGAGTATGGCTACACCTTC CASSYNRGEYGYTF
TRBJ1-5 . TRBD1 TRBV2 TGTGCCAGCAGTGGGGACAGGGGAAAACTTTCAAGCAATCAGCCCCAGCATTTT CASSGDRGKLSSNQPQHF
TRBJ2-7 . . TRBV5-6 TGTGCCAGCAGCTTTACAGGGAACTACGAGCAGTACTTC CASSFTGNYEQYF
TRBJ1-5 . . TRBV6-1 TGTGCCAGCAGTGAACAGGATGGGCGCCTCAATCAGCCCCAGCATTTT CASSEQDGRLNQPQHF
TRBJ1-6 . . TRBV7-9 TGTGCCAGCAGCCCAAACCGAGAGATCTCACCCCTCCACTTT CASSPNREISPLHF
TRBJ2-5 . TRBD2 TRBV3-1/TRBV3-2 TGTGCCAGCAGCCAAGGATCTAGCGGGGGTTGGGAGACCCAGTACTTC CASSQGSSGGWETQYF
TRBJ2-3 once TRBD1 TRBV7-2 TGTGCCAGGAATAAGGACAGGGGAAGGACAGATACGCAGTATTTT CARNKDRGRTDTQYF
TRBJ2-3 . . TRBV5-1 TGCGCCAGCAGCTTGGACATTAGCACAGATACGCAGTATTTT CASSLDISTDTQYF
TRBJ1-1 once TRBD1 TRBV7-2 TGTGCCAGCAGCTTAACGGGACAGGGGTACACTGAAGCTTTCTTT CASSLTGQGYTEAFF
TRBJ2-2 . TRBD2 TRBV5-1 TGCGCCAGCATGACGATGGTAGCGGGGAACACCGGGGAGCTGTTTTTT CASMTMVAGNTGELFF
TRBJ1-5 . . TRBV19 TGTGCCAGTAGTATGGTCGGGGGTAGCAATCAGCCCCAGCATTTT CASSMVGGSNQPQHF
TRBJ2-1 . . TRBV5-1 TGCGCCAGCAGCCCTCACGGAGAGGGGGTAAGTAACTACAATGAGCAGTTCTTC CASSPHGEGVSNYNEQFF
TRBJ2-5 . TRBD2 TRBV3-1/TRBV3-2 TGTGCCAGCAGCCAACACGGGGAGGGCGAGACCCAGTACTTC CASSQHGEGETQYF
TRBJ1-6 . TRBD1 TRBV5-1 TGCGCCAGCAGCTTGGGGGGACAGGGAGGCTCACCCCTCCACTTT CASSLGGQGGSPLHF
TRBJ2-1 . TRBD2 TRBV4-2 TGTGCCAGCAGCCAACCCTCCGGGACTAGGATTGACGAGCAGTTCTTC CASSQPSGTRIDEQFF
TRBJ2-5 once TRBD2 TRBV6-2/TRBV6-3 TGTGCCAGCAGTTCGTGGGGGGGACAAGAGACCCAGTACTTC CASSSWGGQETQYF
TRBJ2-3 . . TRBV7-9 TGTGCCAGCAGCTTAAGTAAGGACACAACCACAGATACGCAGTATTTT CASSLSKDTTTDTQYF
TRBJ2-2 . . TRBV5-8 TGTGCCAGCAGCTTGACCGGGGTTTACACCGGGGAGCTGTTTTTT CASSLTGVYTGELFF
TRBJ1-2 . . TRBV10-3 TGTGCCATCAGTGAGTCTGCAGGTATCTATGGCTACACCTTC CAISESAGIYGYTF
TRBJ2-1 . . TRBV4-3 TGCGCCAGCAGCCAAGAAGTGGCAGGCTATGAGCAGTTCTTC CASSQEVAGYEQFF
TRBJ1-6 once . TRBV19 TGTGCCTCTGGGGCCGCGTATAATTCACCCCTCCACTTT CASGAAYNSPLHF
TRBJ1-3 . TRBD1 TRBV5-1 TGCGCCAGCAGCTTGGGGGTGACAGGGGAGAGCTCTGGAAACACCATATATTTT CASSLGVTGESSGNTIYF
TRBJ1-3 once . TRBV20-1 TGCAGTGCTAGTCCAGGGATGAACACCATATATTTT CSASPGMNTIYF
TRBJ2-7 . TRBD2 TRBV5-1 TGCGCCAGCAGCGCCGGGACTACAACCTACGAGCAGTACTTC CASSAGTTTYEQYF
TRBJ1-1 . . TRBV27 TGTGCCAGCAAAGTAGGAGGGGCCACTGAAGCTTTCTTT CASKVGGATEAFF
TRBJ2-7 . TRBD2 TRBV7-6 TGTGCCAGCAGCTCCTCCGGGGGGGCCATAGTTGGAACCTACGAGCAGTACTTC CASSSSGGAIVGTYEQYF
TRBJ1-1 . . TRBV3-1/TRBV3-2 TGTGCCAGCAGCCAAGTCGACAGAACTGAAGCTTTCTTT CASSQVDRTEAFF
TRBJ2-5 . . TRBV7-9 TGTGCCAGCAGCCCGGGGACTCTCCCGGAAGGAGAGACCCAGTACTTC CASSPGTLPEGETQYF
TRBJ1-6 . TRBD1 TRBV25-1 TGTGCCAGCAGTGGAGACAGGGGAGGATCACCCCTCCACTTT CASSGDRGGSPLHF
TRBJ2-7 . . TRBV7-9 TGTGCCAGCAGCTTAGGTGGCAGGGTTTCCTACGAGCAGTACTTC CASSLGGRVSYEQYF
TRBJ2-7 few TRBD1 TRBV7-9 TGTGCCAGCAGCCCTACCTGGACAGGGGGCTTGTACGAGCAGTACTTC CASSPTWTGGLYEQYF
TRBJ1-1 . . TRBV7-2 TGTGCCAGCAGCAAAGGAAGAGGGCCCCTGTTAGCTTTCTTT CASSKGRGPLLAFF
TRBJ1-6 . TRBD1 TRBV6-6 TGTGCCAGCACCGCAGGGGGAGCTTATTCACCCCTCCACTTT CASTAGGAYSPLHF
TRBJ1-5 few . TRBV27 TGTGCCAGCAGGTCTCACGAAGGGGTGAGCAATCAGCCCCAGCATTTT CASRSHEGVSNQPQHF
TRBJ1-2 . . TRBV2 TGTGCCAGCACCGAAAGGAGCTATGGCTACACCTTC CASTERSYGYTF
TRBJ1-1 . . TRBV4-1 TGCGCCAGCAGCCAACCCGGACGGGGTGAAGCTTTCTTT CASSQPGRGEAFF
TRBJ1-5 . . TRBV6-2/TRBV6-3 TGTGCCAGCAGTTACGGCAACCAGCCCCAGCATTTT CASSYGNQPQHF
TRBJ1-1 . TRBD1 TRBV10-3 TGTGCCATCCGGCAGATGGGACAGGACATGAACACTGAAGCTTTCTTT CAIRQMGQDMNTEAFF
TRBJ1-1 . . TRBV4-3 TGCGCCAGCAGCCAAGGTGAGGGCCGAGGAGGAGCTTTCTTT CASSQGEGRGGAFF
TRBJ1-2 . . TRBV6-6 TGTGCCAGCAGTTACTCGGAGGGGTCTGGCTACACCTTC CASSYSEGSGYTF
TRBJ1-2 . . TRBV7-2 TGTGCCAGCAGCCCGCGAAGGTGGGGCCCCTATGGCTACACCTTC CASSPRRWGPYGYTF
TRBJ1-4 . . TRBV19 TGTGCCAGTAGAGGTGTGGAGGAAAAACTGTTTTTT CASRGVEEKLFF
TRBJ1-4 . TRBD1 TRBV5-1 TGCGCCAGCAGCCCCACACCCGGGACAGATGAAAAACTGTTTTTT CASSPTPGTDEKLFF
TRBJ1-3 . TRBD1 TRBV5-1 TGCGCCAGCAGCTCGCTGGCCCTCTACAGGGGGCTAGGAAACACCATATATTTT CASSSLALYRGLGNTIYF
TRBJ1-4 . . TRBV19 TGTGCCAGTAGTCCCCGATGGCTGGACAGTGAAAAACTGTTTTTT CASSPRWLDSEKLFF
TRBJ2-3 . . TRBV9 TGTGCCAGCAGCGTAGAAGGGGGTACGCAGTATTTT CASSVEGGTQYF
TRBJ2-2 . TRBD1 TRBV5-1 TGCGCCAGCAGCATGACAGGGTCTCGGAACACCGGGGAGCTGTTTTTT CASSMTGSRNTGELFF
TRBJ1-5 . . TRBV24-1 TGTGCCACCAGTGCAGGGAGCAATCAGCCCCAGCATTTT CATSAGSNQPQHF
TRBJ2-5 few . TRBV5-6 TGTGCCAGCAGCTTGTATATTCGTCCGGAGACCCAGTACTTC CASSLYIRPETQYF
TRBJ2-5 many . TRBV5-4 TGTGCCAGCAGCTTGGCCCCCAGGGACCAAGAGACCCAGTACTTC CASSLAPRDQETQYF
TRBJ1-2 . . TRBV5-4 TGTGCCAGCAGCTCACTTAGCCAATATGGCTACACCTTC CASSSLSQYGYTF
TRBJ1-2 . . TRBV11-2 TGTGCCAGCAGCCCACCGGGACACCACTATGGCTACACCTTC CASSPPGHHYGYTF
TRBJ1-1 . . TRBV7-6 TGTGCCAGCAGCTTAATTACAGGGACGAACACTGAAGCTTTCTTT CASSLITGTNTEAFF
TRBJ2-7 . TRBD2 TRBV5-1 TGCGCCAGCACCCCTAGCGGGACAGTGAGCTCCTACGAGCAGTACTTC CASTPSGTVSSYEQYF